This T cell receptor (beta chain) was recorded in a study of T cell repertoires in cytomegalovirus infection. Across the study: Signatures in public TCR beta sequences pointed to both CMV infection and matching HLA type.

TCRdb called the reads again in MiXCR, with one record for every CDR3 protein. The table has about 140,000 distinct CDR3 sequences, roughly 6% seen once. V dropped 5 bases and J dropped 3; count of bases not matched to a gene: 3. Germline V gene lookup returns CDR1 SGHTA and CDR2 FQGTGA. This CDR3 has 16 residues. This clonotype was seen more than once but under ten times. Its target is not known. General study points: Adding up the frequency of public TCR beta families identified people who carried CMV plus the relevant HLA.

The chain recombines TRBV7-3 with TRBJ2-3; TRBD2 agrees at 15 bases. The clonotype was recovered from a human donor in good health (CMV status not recorded). Some clones in this sample may be carry-over from other donors' samples. The sample was PBMCs. The CDR3 spells CASSIGTSGGTDTQYF. As DNA, the CDR3 is TGTGCCAGCAGCATCGGGACTAGCGGGGGGACAGATACGCAGTATTTT.